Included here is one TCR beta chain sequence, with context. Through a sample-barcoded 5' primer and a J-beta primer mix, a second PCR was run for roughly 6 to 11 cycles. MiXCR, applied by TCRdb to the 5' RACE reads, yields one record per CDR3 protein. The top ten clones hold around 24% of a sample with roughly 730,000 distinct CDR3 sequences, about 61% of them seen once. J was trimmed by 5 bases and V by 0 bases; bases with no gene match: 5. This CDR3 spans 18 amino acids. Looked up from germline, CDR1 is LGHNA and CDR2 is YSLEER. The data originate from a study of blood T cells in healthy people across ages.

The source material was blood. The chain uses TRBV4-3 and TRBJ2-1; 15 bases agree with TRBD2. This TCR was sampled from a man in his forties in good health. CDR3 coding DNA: TGCGCCAGCAGCCAAGAATGGACTAGCGGGAGGGTACACAATGAGCAGTTCTTC. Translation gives CASSQEWTSGRVHNEQFF.